This passage covers 30 T cell receptor beta chains from one sample sequenced in a study of blood T cell repertoires in COVID-19. Libraries were prepared by immunoSEQ multiplex PCR; TCRdb keeps only in-frame clonotypes and omits some of them. The repertoire holds some 300,000 clones, with 70% to 90% as singletons. What was sequenced was peripheral blood. The receptors shown here come from a woman aged 25 to 39 who had recovered from COVID-19.

This clone turned up a few times. V gene TRBV7-9 combines with J gene TRBJ2-7; weak D call: TRBD1 (5 bases). Trimming cost V 3 bases and J 5 bases, with 23 bases left between them. Germline V gives CDR1 SEHNR, CDR2 FQNEAQ (reference sequence). The CDR3 has 17 residues. The CDR3 protein is CASSFARVYIGAHEQYF. In DNA form, the CDR3 reads TGTGCCAGCAGCTTCGCCAGGGTGTATATTGGAGCCCACGAGCAGTACTTC.

In its sample, this clone was seen a few times. This chain joins TRBV6-1 and TRBJ1-3; D is undetermined. The CDR3 consists of 16 residues. Germline V lookup: CDR1 MNHNS, CDR2 SASEGT. V was pared by 0 bases and J by 0 bases, with 9 bases between. CDR3 loop: CASSEAPPVSGNTIYF. The CDR3 DNA follows: TGTGCCAGCAGTGAAGCGCCGCCAGTCTCTGGAAACACCATATATTTT.

Details on this clone: Other nucleotide sequences from this sample produce the same CDR3. The chain has TRBV28 and TRBJ1-2; 8 bases agree with TRBD1. The junction had 5 bases not matched to a gene; V was cut back by 6 bases and J by 8 bases. This CDR3 is 12 amino acids long. Germline CDR1 and CDR2: MDHEN and SYDVKM. CDR3 region: CASSRTGYGYTF. The CDR3 nucleotides are TGTGCCAGCAGCCGGACAGGGTACGGCTACACCTTC.

J is TRBJ1-1 and V is TRBV7-6; tentatively, D is TRBD1 (5 bases). Germline V lookup: CDR1 SGHVS, CDR2 FNYEAQ. With 2 bases removed from V and 3 bases from J, the gap between germline ends came to 10 bases. This CDR3 has 14 amino acids. The chain's CDR3 is CASSLSGWDTEAFF. The CDR3, as DNA: TGTGCCAGCAGCTTATCAGGGTGGGACACTGAAGCTTTCTTT.

V usage is TRBV11-1 and J usage is TRBJ2-5; 13 bases agree with TRBD2. V was clipped by 5 bases and J by 4 bases; unmatched bases: 1. Germline V gene lookup returns CDR1 SGHAT and CDR2 FQDESV (reference sequence). CDR3 length equals 14 residues. The CDR3 protein is CASSGTSGVETQYF. The CDR3 nucleotides are TGTGCCAGCAGCGGGACTAGCGGGGTAGAGACCCAGTACTTC.

This chain connects TRBV5-6 to TRBJ1-5, with a possible D match to TRBD1 (6 bases). CDR3 length: 17 residues. V was cut by 4 bases and J by 2 bases, with 19 bases left in between. The germline gives CDR1 SGHDT, CDR2 YYEEEE. CDR3 sequence reads: CASSPGRGAGGNQPQHF. The CDR3 DNA reads TGTGCCAGCAGCCCCGGGCGGGGGGCAGGGGGCAATCAGCCCCAGCATTTT.

The rearrangement joins TRBV4-1 to TRBJ2-7; 9 positions match TRBD1. The CDR3 has 15 amino acids. Germline CDR1 reads MGHRA; CDR2 reads YSYEKL. V shed 3 bases and J 2 bases; nucleotides not matched to a gene: 5. This chain's CDR3 is CASSQTGQGTYEQYF. CDR3 DNA sequence: TGCGCCAGCAGCCAGACGGGACAGGGAACCTACGAGCAGTACTTC.

The chain employs TRBV9 and TRBJ1-3; 8 bases are a match to TRBD1. Trimming at V came to 3 bases and at J to 0 bases, leaving 5 bases not matched to a gene. This CDR3 is built from 16 residues. Germline CDR1 SGDLS, CDR2 YYNGEE. CDR3 DNA: TGTGCCAGCAGCGGGACAGGGCTAAACTCTGGAAACACCATATATTTT. Translated, it gives CASSGTGLNSGNTIYF.

The V and J genes are TRBV5-6 and TRBJ1-1; D is possibly TRBD1 (5 bases). Trimming removed 4 bases from V and 3 bases from J, with 13 bases in between. From germline, CDR1 is SGHDT and CDR2 YYEEEE. This CDR3 comprises 14 residues. CDR3 coding DNA: TGTGCCAGCAGCCCACTCGGAGGGGACACTGAAGCTTTCTTT. It specifies CASSPLGGDTEAFF.

V gene TRBV5-1 combines with J gene TRBJ2-3, with 9 bases that match TRBD2. CDR1 SGHRS and CDR2 YFSETQ come from the germline V gene. V trimming: 4 bases; J trimming: 5 bases; junction bases outside the gene matches: 11. The CDR3 runs to 16 residues. The CDR3 spells CASSPSASGAKDTQYF. The CDR3 DNA sequence: TGCGCCAGCAGCCCTTCAGCTAGCGGGGCTAAAGATACGCAGTATTTT.

The chain links TRBV24-1 to TRBJ1-5, with 8 bases identical to TRBD1. Germline trimming cut 10 bases from V and 4 bases from J; bases unmatched to any gene: 8. The CDR3 sequence is 14 residues long. Germline assignment: CDR1 KGHDR and CDR2 SFDVKD. As DNA, the CDR3 is TGTGCCACTGAGGCCGGGACAGGTAATCAGCCCCAGCATTTT. Translated, it gives CATEAGTGNQPQHF.

The V gene is TRBV10-3, the J gene TRBJ2-5; 15 bases align to TRBD2. Germline assignment: CDR1 ENHRY and CDR2 SYGVKD. The CDR3 spans 17 residues. Germline trimming cut 3 bases from V and 7 bases from J; bases unmatched to any gene: 9. The CDR3 here is CAISDTRTSGGAGTQYF. CDR3 DNA sequence: TGTGCCATCAGTGATACTAGGACTAGCGGGGGGGCTGGGACCCAGTACTTC.

This chain joins TRBV2 and TRBJ1-2; TRBD1 matches at 7 bases. The ends lost 7 bases at V and 5 bases at J; junction bases unmatched: 4. This CDR3 spans 12 amino acids. CDR1 and CDR2 from the germline V gene are SNHLY and FYNNEI. The chain's CDR3 is CASMTGWYGYTF. In nucleotides, the CDR3 is TGTGCCAGCATGACAGGGTGGTATGGCTACACCTTC.

The gene calls are TRBV9 and TRBJ2-1; 11 nucleotides agree with TRBD1. CDR1 is SGDLS and CDR2 is YYNGEE in the germline V gene. V was clipped by 4 bases and J by 6 bases; unmatched bases: 3. The CDR3 runs to 14 residues. CDR3 sequence reads: CASSLGTGGNEQFF. The CDR3 nucleotides read TGTGCCAGCAGCCTTGGGACAGGGGGCAATGAGCAGTTCTTC.

This clone is a singleton in its sample. The chain employs TRBV12-3 or TRBV12-4 and TRBJ2-2; possible D gene TRBD1, 5 bases. The CDR3 sequence is 12 residues long. Trimming left V 8 bases short and J 8 bases short, with 12 bases between. CDR3 sequence: CASRLGAGELFF. CDR3 DNA sequence: TGTGCCAGCCGCCTAGGGGCGGGGGAGCTGTTTTTT.

About this clone itself: Other DNA sequences in the sample encode the same CDR3. The genes are TRBV18 and TRBJ2-1; 7 bases agree with TRBD2. This CDR3 spans 15 amino acids. The ends lost 2 bases at V and 1 base at J; junction bases unmatched: 2. From germline, CDR1 is KGHSH and CDR2 LQKENI. As DNA, the CDR3 is TGTGCCAGCTCACCATCGGGGGGATCCTACAATGAGCAGTTCTTC. Protein: CASSPSGGSYNEQFF.

V is TRBV4-2 and J is TRBJ2-2, with a possible D match to TRBD1 (6 bases). The CDR3 runs to 14 residues. The germline V gene has CDR1 LGHNA and CDR2 YNFKEQ. V was clipped by 3 bases and J by 5 bases, with 10 bases between them. CDR3 sequence (DNA): TGTGCCAGCAGCCAGGAACAGGGAACCGGGGAGCTGTTTTTT. This encodes CASSQEQGTGELFF.

V usage is TRBV5-4 and J usage is TRBJ1-1; possibly TRBD1 for D (5 bases). The CDR3 spans 15 residues. Germline assignment: CDR1 SGHNT and CDR2 YYREEE (reference sequence). Trimming removed 1 base from V and 1 base from J, with 11 bases in between. CDR3 DNA sequence: TGTGCCAGCAGCTTGAGGGGCAGCTGGAACACTGAAGCTTTCTTT. Translated, it gives CASSLRGSWNTEAFF.

The rearrangement links TRBV28 to TRBJ1-5; weak D call: TRBD1 (5 bases). This CDR3 comprises 14 residues. Germline V gene sequence: CDR1 MDHEN, CDR2 SYDVKM. V dropped 9 bases and J dropped 0 bases, with 12 bases sitting between them. CDR3 bases: TGTGCCAGTGGACGGACAAATAGCAATCAGCCCCAGCATTTT. Amino acid sequence: CASGRTNSNQPQHF.

The rearrangement uses TRBV18 and TRBJ2-1; 11 nucleotides agree with TRBD1. The germline V gene has CDR1 KGHSH and CDR2 LQKENI. J gave up 3 bases and V 6 bases, and 4 bases lay outside the gene matches. The CDR3 is 15 residues long. This CDR3 reads CASSLGTGGYNEQFF. The DNA of the CDR3 is TGTGCCAGCTCCCTCGGGACAGGGGGCTACAATGAGCAGTTCTTC.

The CDR3 protein is CASSLDAYSGNTIYF. CDR3 DNA: TGCGCCAGCAGCTTGGACGCCTACTCTGGAAACACCATATATTTT. V is TRBV5-1 and J is TRBJ1-3; D call uncertain. The CDR3 contains 15 residues. V lost 0 bases and J lost 0, with 7 bases in between. CDR1 is SGHRS and CDR2 is YFSETQ in the germline V gene.

This clone occurred a few times. This specimen includes other DNA sequences encoding the same CDR3. V gene TRBV7-3 combines with J gene TRBJ1-2; 10 nucleotides align to TRBD1. Germline lookup yields CDR1 SGHTA and CDR2 FQGTGA. Losses at the gene ends were 2 bases for V and 8 bases for J; bases not matched to a gene: 2. This CDR3 has 13 residues. The CDR3 here is CASSLGTGVGYTF. CDR3 coding DNA: TGTGCCAGCAGCTTAGGGACAGGGGTCGGCTACACCTTC.

V usage is TRBV7-2 and J usage is TRBJ2-1, with TRBD2 identical over 9 bases. This CDR3 contains 15 residues. The V segment lost 2 bases and the J segment 5 bases; nucleotides outside the gene matches: 4. From germline, CDR1 is SGHTA and CDR2 FQGNSA. The CDR3 loop is CASSLRTSENNEQFF. In nucleotides, the CDR3 is TGTGCCAGCAGCTTAAGGACTAGCGAGAACAATGAGCAGTTCTTC.

With regard to this clone: This specimen includes other DNA sequences encoding the same CDR3. The chain has TRBV2 and TRBJ2-2; 10 positions match TRBD1. V was clipped by 5 bases and J by 0 bases; unmatched bases: 3. The CDR3 is made up of 16 amino acids. The germline V gene has CDR1 SNHLY and CDR2 FYNNEI. CDR3 DNA sequence: TGTGCCAGCAGTCGGGACAGGGGAGCGAACACCGGGGAGCTGTTTTTT. This translates into CASSRDRGANTGELFF.

The J gene is TRBJ2-7, the V gene TRBV5-4, with a possible D match to TRBD1 (6 bases). V was pared by 4 bases and J by 7 bases, with 12 bases between. CDR1 and CDR2 (germline): SGHNT, YYREEE (reference sequence). The CDR3 is 12 amino acids. This chain's CDR3 is CASSTQTGEQYF. CDR3 DNA sequence: TGTGCCAGCAGCACACAAACAGGGGAGCAGTACTTC. Filled out from reference TRBV5-4 and TRBJ2-7, the complete variable domain reads ETGVTQSPTHLIKTRGQQVTLRCSSQSGHNTVSWYQQALGQGPQFIFQYYREEENGRGNFPPRFSGLQFPNYSSELNVNALELDDSALYLCASSTQTGEQYFGPGTRLTVT.

The V call is TRBV6-2 or TRBV6-3, the J call TRBJ2-6; 9 bases line up with TRBD1. This CDR3 comprises 17 residues. Germline V gene data show CDR1 as MNHEY and CDR2 as SVGEGT. The ends lost 4 bases at V and 2 bases at J; junction bases unmatched: 6. CDR3 sequence reads: CASSWTGDPPGANVLTF. DNA for the CDR3: TGTGCCAGCAGTTGGACAGGGGATCCCCCTGGGGCCAACGTCCTGACTTTC.

This clone is a singleton in its sample. The chain employs TRBV5-1 and TRBJ1-2, with 12 positions matching TRBD1. Trimming took 0 bases from V and 2 from J; bases not matched to a gene: 5. CDR1 is SGHRS, CDR2 YFSETQ, per germline. The CDR3 spans 17 residues. CDR3 sequence (DNA): TGCGCCAGCAGCTTGGCCGGGACAGGGGGCAGCAACTATGGCTACACCTTC. Translating gives CASSLAGTGGSNYGYTF.

The gene calls are TRBV7-2 and TRBJ1-1; a possible D gene is TRBD1 (6 bases). Germline lookup yields CDR1 SGHTA and CDR2 FQGNSA. The CDR3 covers 13 residues. The V gene lost 5 bases and the J gene lost 1 base, with 8 bases spanning the gap. The CDR3 is CASSPQGNTEAFF. CDR3 coding DNA: TGTGCCAGCAGCCCACAGGGGAACACTGAAGCTTTCTTT.

This rearrangement joins TRBV28 to TRBJ1-5; possibly TRBD1 for D (6 bases). CDR3 length: 15 residues. Trimming removed 7 bases at V and 3 bases at J, with 16 bases between. Germline V gene lookup returns CDR1 MDHEN and CDR2 SYDVKM. The CDR3 loop is CASKSQGGVNQPQHF. The CDR3, as DNA: TGTGCCAGCAAATCACAGGGAGGGGTCAATCAGCCCCAGCATTTT.

V is TRBV5-1 and J is TRBJ2-5; 12 bases are shared with TRBD2. CDR1 and CDR2 from the germline V gene are SGHRS and YFSETQ. V shed 1 base, J shed 2 bases, and the junction held 15 bases outside the gene matches. This CDR3 has 20 residues. This chain's CDR3 is CASSLRPTSGGLRNQETQYF. The CDR3, as DNA: TGCGCCAGCAGCTTGCGACCGACTAGCGGGGGTTTAAGAAATCAAGAGACCCAGTACTTC.